These 26 T cell receptor beta chains were all obtained from the same sample, sequenced in a study of T cell clones after liver transplantation. The assay was immunoSEQ multiplex PCR, and TCRdb's table has in-frame clones only and misses some. The data contain more than 95,000 clones, approximately 90% of them seen just once; the ten biggest clones take up 0.65% to 0.85%. Sequenced here: CD4+ T cells from blood, sampled 12 months after liver transplant. These receptors all stem from a human patient who received a liver transplant. Some T cells may originate from the graft donor.

The rearrangement uses TRBV7-9 and TRBJ2-1, with a weak D call TRBD2 (6 bases). The germline V gene has CDR1 SEHNR and CDR2 FQNEAQ (reference sequence). The CDR3 has 15 residues. Trimming removed 5 bases from V and 3 bases from J, with 14 bases in between. The DNA for the CDR3 is TGTGCCAGCAGCCGCCGACTAGGGGACTACAATGAGCAGTTCTTC. Its translation: CASSRRLGDYNEQFF. Complete variable domain (other parts from reference TRBV7-9 and TRBJ2-1): DTGVSQNPRHKITKRGQNVTFRCDPISEHNRLYWYRQTLGQGPEFLTYFQNEAQLEKSRLLSDRFSAERPKGSFSTLEIQRTEQGDSAMYLCASSRRLGDYNEQFFGPGTRLTVL.

In this sample, this clone turned up once. One end of the junction fails to match germline, which may point to a read error. This chain links TRBV23-1 with TRBJ2-1, with TRBD2 matching over 7 bases. TRBV23-1 is an ORF, with its function uncertain. The CDR3 contains 14 residues. The CDR3 loop reads CASSRGLGSNGQFF. The CDR3, as DNA: TGCGCCAGCAGTCGAGGACTAGGGAGCAATGGGCAGTTCTTC.

The chain has TRBV7-2 and TRBJ2-7; possibly TRBD2 for D (7 bases). Trimming took 0 bases from V and 6 from J, leaving 15 bases between them. The CDR3 spans 15 residues. Germline V gene data show CDR1 as SGHTA and CDR2 as FQGNSA. CDR3 protein: CASSLAGGPAGEQYF. As DNA, the CDR3 is TGTGCCAGCAGCTTAGCCGGGGGGCCCGCTGGCGAGCAGTACTTC. Full variable domain (outside the CDR3, taken from reference TRBV7-2 and TRBJ2-7): GAGVSQSPSNKVTEKGKDVELRCDPISGHTALYWYRQSLGQGLEFLIYFQGNSAPDKSGLPSDRFSAERTGGSVSTLTIQRTQQEDSAVYLCASSLAGGPAGEQYFGPGTRLTVT.

This clone was counted between two and nine times. The chain couples TRBV27 to TRBJ2-4; 7 bases match TRBD2. Per the germline V gene, CDR1 is MNHEY and CDR2 is SMNVEV (reference sequence). The CDR3 is 18 amino acids. Germline trimming cut 4 bases from V and 14 bases from J; bases unmatched to any gene: 26. Here the CDR3 DNA reads TGTGCCAGCAGTTCTCTGCCAGGGCCGCAATACTTAGCGGGTATGAAGTACTTC. The encoded protein is CASSSLPGPQYLAGMKYF.

The V call is TRBV7-3, the J call TRBJ2-1, with D tentatively TRBD1 or TRBD2 (6 bases each). V lost 5 bases and J lost 9, with 14 bases in between. CDR3 size: 13 residues. The germline V gene encodes CDR1 SGHTA and CDR2 FQGTGA. The CDR3 is CASSPPGGTEQFF. The CDR3 coding sequence is TGTGCCAGCAGCCCCCCCGGGGGCACTGAGCAGTTCTTC.

The chain couples TRBV7-8 to TRBJ2-7, with 12 bases fitting TRBD1. This CDR3 contains 15 residues. Germline V gene data show CDR1 as SGHVS and CDR2 as FQNEAQ. After removal of 5 bases from V and 2 bases from J, the junction contained 4 bases not matched to a gene. In DNA form, the CDR3 reads TGTGCCAGCAGCATCCGGGACAGGGGGCCCTACGAGCAGTACTTC. Translated: CASSIRDRGPYEQYF.

The chain links TRBV5-4 to TRBJ1-1; D is undetermined. CDR1 SGHNT and CDR2 YYREEE come from the germline V gene (reference sequence). Deletions cut 4 bases from V and 1 base from J, with 11 bases between. CDR3 length equals 14 residues. In DNA, the CDR3 is TGTGCCAGCAGCCAGTCCTCGGCGAACACTGAAGCTTTCTTT. This gives the protein CASSQSSANTEAFF.

This clone appeared a single time. The CDR3, as DNA: TGTGCCAGCAGTCCTCCAGGGAGTGAGACCCAGTACTTC. It is translated as CASSPPGSETQYF. This sequence joins TRBV6-5 and TRBJ2-5, with D possibly being TRBD1 or TRBD2 (5 bases each). There are 13 residues in the CDR3. Germline loops: CDR1 MNHEY, CDR2 SVGAGI. Trimming left V 5 bases short and J 5 bases short, with 12 bases between.

The count of this clone is one. The rearrangement joins TRBV28 to TRBJ1-3, with a weak D call TRBD1 (5 bases). Trimming left V 10 bases short and J 6 bases short, with 10 bases between. Germline CDR1 and CDR2: MDHEN and SYDVKM. The length of the CDR3 is 11 residues. The CDR3 nucleotides are TGTGCCACAGGACAATTAAACACCATATATTTT. As protein: CATGQLNTIYF.

V and J are TRBV18 and TRBJ2-1, with 8 bases matching TRBD1. Germline CDR1 reads KGHSH; CDR2 reads LQKENI. The junction had 11 bases not matched to a gene; V was cut back by 0 bases and J by 7 bases. The CDR3 length is 17 residues. The CDR3 spells CASSPPKGTGPGNEQFF. The CDR3 coding sequence is TGTGCCAGCTCACCACCGAAGGGGACAGGACCGGGGAATGAGCAGTTCTTC.

V gene TRBV2 combines with J gene TRBJ2-7, with D maybe TRBD1 (6 bases). The CDR3 spans 14 residues. V was pared by 3 bases and J by 0 bases, with 9 bases between. CDR1 is SNHLY and CDR2 is FYNNEI in the germline V gene. The CDR3 reads CASSDQGLSYEQYF. DNA of the CDR3: TGTGCCAGCAGTGACCAGGGGCTCTCCTACGAGCAGTACTTC. The full variable domain, rest sourced from reference TRBV2 and TRBJ2-7, is EPEVTQTPSHQVTQMGQEVILRCVPISNHLYFYWYRQILGQKVEFLVSFYNNEISEKSEIFDDQFSVERPDGSNFTLKIRSTKLEDSAMYFCASSDQGLSYEQYFGPGTRLTVT.

The V gene is TRBV7-9, the J gene TRBJ2-3; 16 nucleotides line up with TRBD2. Germline V gene lookup returns CDR1 SEHNR and CDR2 FQNEAQ (reference sequence). The CDR3 is 17 amino acids. V was pared by 5 bases and J by 5 bases, with 7 bases of the junction left unmatched. The CDR3 is CASSAGTSGRARDTQYF. CDR3 nucleotides: TGTGCCAGCAGCGCCGGGACTAGCGGGAGGGCCAGAGATACGCAGTATTTT.

The chain recombines TRBV7-8 with TRBJ1-1; D is undetermined. Per germline, CDR1 SGHVS and CDR2 FQNEAQ. The V gene lost 3 bases and the J gene lost 0 bases, with 5 bases spanning the gap. This CDR3 region has 13 residues. The CDR3 region is CASSFGLNTEAFF. DNA for the CDR3: TGTGCCAGCAGCTTCGGGTTGAACACTGAAGCTTTCTTT.

The chain recombines TRBV7-2 with TRBJ2-2; D remains ambiguous. CDR3 size: 12 residues. Germline CDR1 SGHTA, CDR2 FQGNSA. V was pared by 5 bases and J by 7 bases, with 8 bases between. CDR3 DNA sequence: TGTGCCAGCAGCCGACTCCTCGGGGAGCTGTTTTTT. Translation: CASSRLLGELFF.

This chain uses TRBV5-1 with TRBJ2-1; 8 bases agree with TRBD2. The CDR3 is made up of 16 amino acids. Trimming cost V 4 bases and J 2 bases; bases outside gene matches: 8. Germline CDR1 SGHRS, CDR2 YFSETQ. The CDR3 DNA sequence: TGCGCCAGCAGCCCCGGGGGAGCGGGAGCCTACAATGAGCAGTTCTTC. This translates into CASSPGGAGAYNEQFF.

The J gene is TRBJ1-3, the V gene TRBV5-1; no firm D call. With 6 bases removed from V and 3 bases from J, the gap between germline ends came to 13 bases. Looked up from germline, CDR1 is SGHRS and CDR2 is YFSETQ. There are 14 residues in the CDR3. The CDR3 region has the DNA TGCGCCAGCACCCCTACTGACGGTGGAAACACCATATATTTT. Translated, it gives CASTPTDGGNTIYF.

This clone has a single count. The V and J genes are TRBV19 and TRBJ1-1; TRBD1 might be the D (5 bases). The ends were cut back, 8 bases at V and 9 bases at J, with 10 bases in the middle. This CDR3 has 10 amino acids. CDR1 LNHDA and CDR2 SQIVND come from the germline V gene (reference sequence). For the CDR3, the DNA is TGTGCCAGTGCAGGGAGTCAAGCTTTCTTT. Its protein is CASAGSQAFF.

The chain recombines TRBV23-1 with TRBJ2-4; 7 bases match TRBD1. TRBV23-1 is designated an ORF whose function remains uncertain. The CDR3 runs to 14 residues. Germline trimming cut 0 bases from V and 7 bases from J; bases unmatched to any gene: 3. CDR3 residues: CASSQSGRGNIQYF. CDR3 nucleotides: TGCGCCAGCAGTCAATCGGGCAGGGGGAACATTCAGTACTTC.

This clone was found once. The chain links TRBV5-6 to TRBJ1-5; no clear D gene. Trimming stripped 1 base from V and 3 bases from J, with 8 bases between. The CDR3 covers 14 residues. The germline V gene has CDR1 SGHDT and CDR2 YYEEEE. CDR3 coding DNA: TGTGCCAGCAGCTTGTGGGGTATCAATCAGCCCCAGCATTTT. It encodes CASSLWGINQPQHF.

The chain couples TRBV7-6 to TRBJ2-3, with no clear D. V was clipped by 1 base and J by 2 bases, with 10 bases between them. The CDR3 sequence is 15 residues long. The V gene's germline CDR1 is SGHVS and CDR2 FNYEAQ. The CDR3 loop reads CASSLGGRITDTQYF. The CDR3, as DNA: TGTGCCAGCAGCTTAGGTGGGCGGATCACAGATACGCAGTATTTT.

This chain uses TRBV6-5 with TRBJ2-7; D ambiguous. The V end lost 6 bases, the J end lost 2 bases, and 17 bases lay between the germline ends. Looked up from germline, CDR1 is MNHEY and CDR2 is SVGAGI. The CDR3 loop spans 15 amino acids. CDR3 amino acids: CASSLTARNTYEQYF. For the CDR3, the DNA is TGTGCCAGCAGCTTGACCGCGAGGAATACCTACGAGCAGTACTTC.

The rearrangement joins TRBV7-2 to TRBJ1-4; 10 nucleotides align to TRBD1. V lost 6 bases and J lost 7; bases outside the gene matches: 8. From germline, CDR1 is SGHTA and CDR2 FQGNSA. The CDR3 is made up of 15 amino acids. As DNA, the CDR3 is TGTGCCAGCAGTCCCGACCGGGACAGGGGTGAAAAACTGTTTTTT. It is translated as CASSPDRDRGEKLFF.

As concerns this clone: Additional DNA sequences in this sample encode the identical CDR3. The rearrangement links TRBV6-1 to TRBJ2-7, with D uncertain. V was trimmed by 2 bases and J by 1 base, leaving 9 bases between them. Germline V gene lookup returns CDR1 MNHNS and CDR2 SASEGT. The CDR3 has 14 residues. The CDR3 region is CASSESGRSYEQYF. CDR3 sequence (DNA): TGTGCCAGCAGTGAATCGGGCCGATCCTACGAGCAGTACTTC.

This sequence joins TRBV18 and TRBJ2-7; D not resolved. V lost 2 bases and J lost 3, with 14 bases in between. Germline V CDR1 and CDR2: KGHSH, LQKENI. The length of the CDR3 is 15 residues. The CDR3 DNA is TGTGCCAGCTCACCAACACAGACCCTAAACTACGAGCAGTACTTC. This sequence encodes CASSPTQTLNYEQYF.

V gene TRBV7-8 combines with J gene TRBJ2-7; D gene uncertain. The CDR3 consists of 14 residues. CDR1 is SGHVS, CDR2 FQNEAQ, per germline. The V and J ends lost 0 bases and 2 bases respectively, with 8 bases between them. The DNA of the CDR3 is TGTGCCAGCAGCTTAGCTTCGGGTCCCTACGAGCAGTACTTC. It codes for CASSLASGPYEQYF.

The rearrangement links TRBV29-1 to TRBJ1-4; the D is unclear. V shed 4 bases and J shed 8 bases, with 14 bases lying between them. The CDR3 spans 13 residues. CDR1 and CDR2 (germline): SQVTM, ANQGSEA. The CDR3: CSVVAVGSEKLFF. The CDR3 DNA reads as TGCAGCGTTGTTGCGGTAGGGAGCGAAAAACTGTTTTTT.